This TCR beta chain was captured in a study of glioma-infiltrating T cells after dendritic cell vaccination. About the study: Patients received autologous tumor lysate-pulsed dendritic cell vaccination between the early 2000s and the early 2010s. The study, taken as a whole, reports: Complete blood and tumor specimen sets were limited to few patients. Longer survival after dendritic cell vaccination followed higher pretreatment TIL content.

Time point noted: after dendritic cell vaccination, including at tumor progression/relapse. PBMC were collected before vaccination, two weeks after the third vaccination, and at progression. Turning to this clone: As yet, its antigen is unknown.

After removal of 2 bases from V and 2 bases from J, the junction contained 2 bases not matched to a gene. Germline V gives CDR1 SGHTA, CDR2 FQGNSA. CDR3 length: 14 residues. TCRdb keeps only in-frame clones here, not all; method: immunoSEQ multiplex PCR. The profile covers about 91,000 clones, with approximately 80% appearing a single time and over 2% taken by the ten largest. V and J are TRBV7-2 and TRBJ2-5; 7 nucleotides agree with TRBD2. Sequencing was performed on blood, taken after dendritic cell vaccination. The TCR comes from a human donor with glioblastoma. Written as DNA, the CDR3 is TGTGCCAGCAGCTTATTTAGCGGGCAAGAGACCCAGTACTTC. It codes for CASSLFSGQETQYF.